The rows below give T cell receptor beta chains drawn from one sample of a study of human T cells and chemical hapten exposure. Via MiXCR, TCRdb re-called the RACE reads, giving one row per CDR3 protein. The table has roughly 92,000 distinct CDR3 sequences, around 10% seen once. This specimen was whole blood, taken in connection with sensitization to the hapten diphenylcyclopropenone (DPC). These receptors were obtained from a woman aged 40-49 years with alopecia areata. Some clones in this sample may be carry-over from other donors' samples. Both conserved end residues are trimmed from each CDR3.

j_gene	v_gene	CDR3aa
TRBJ1-1	TRBV15	ATSIHRGFTEAF
TRBJ2-2	TRBV29-1	SVAWNTGELF
TRBJ1-2	TRBV20-1	SAPTGNYGYT
TRBJ2-1	TRBV19	ASSIDYSGTSGRLSSSYNEQF
TRBJ2-3	TRBV5-6	ASSKMDRVQNTQY
TRBJ1-1	TRBV6-5	ASTLSGLGTEAF
TRBJ2-2	TRBV12-3/TRBV12-4	ASSPTTAANTGELF
TRBJ1-2	TRBV6-2/TRBV6-3	ASVGGLGYGYT
TRBJ1-1	TRBV7-2	ASSFHARGVNTEAF
TRBJ1-1	TRBV12-3/TRBV12-4	ASSVQLNTEAF
TRBJ1-3	TRBV6-5	ASGVDRASGNTIY
TRBJ2-3	TRBV4-2	ASSQGSGGAPDTQY
TRBJ2-1	TRBV9	ASSVTGLAGHEQF
TRBJ1-1	TRBV6-6	ASSSMTGISTEAF
TRBJ1-5	TRBV27	ASSSLNRGGNQPQH
TRBJ2-7	TRBV5-6	ASSSYTGARQGQY
TRBJ2-3	TRBV20-1	SARHTDTQY
TRBJ2-7	TRBV7-9	ASSFRDSKYEQY
TRBJ2-3	TRBV25-1	ASSLTTDTDTQY
TRBJ1-4	TRBV7-2	ASSLAGPGLNEKLF
TRBJ1-6	TRBV20-1	SALTGGSYNSPLH
TRBJ2-1	TRBV30	AWSVMGANEQF
TRBJ1-1	TRBV6-5	ASSYDGGRGNTEAF
TRBJ2-3	TRBV6-5	ASRLTGGAIDTQY
TRBJ2-2	TRBV24-1	ATSDLNFNTGELF
TRBJ1-5	TRBV4-1	ASSQITGGHQPQH
TRBJ2-2	TRBV18	ASSPMTGGNTGELF
TRBJ2-6	TRBV20-1	SASQRGSSGANVLT
TRBJ2-5	TRBV4-2	ASSQDQLAGEETQY
TRBJ1-5	TRBV20-1	SALTGAANQPQH
TRBJ2-2	TRBV12-3/TRBV12-4	AIGTGTTNTGELF
TRBJ2-3	TRBV7-2	ASSLVGGADTQY
TRBJ2-7	TRBV4-3	ASSQDRPREQY
TRBJ2-7	TRBV20-1	SGGVAGAYEQY
TRBJ1-5	TRBV12-3/TRBV12-4	ASTQGARSNQPQH
TRBJ1-1	TRBV28	ASGQGMLIAF
TRBJ2-2	TRBV18	ASSPDRPNSGELF
TRBJ2-3	TRBV2	ASSLGGGGTDTQY
TRBJ2-7	TRBV15	ATSRSTGEVQY
TRBJ1-2	TRBV28	ASSLFAGANGYT
TRBJ2-1	TRBV20-1	SATSGTYNEQF